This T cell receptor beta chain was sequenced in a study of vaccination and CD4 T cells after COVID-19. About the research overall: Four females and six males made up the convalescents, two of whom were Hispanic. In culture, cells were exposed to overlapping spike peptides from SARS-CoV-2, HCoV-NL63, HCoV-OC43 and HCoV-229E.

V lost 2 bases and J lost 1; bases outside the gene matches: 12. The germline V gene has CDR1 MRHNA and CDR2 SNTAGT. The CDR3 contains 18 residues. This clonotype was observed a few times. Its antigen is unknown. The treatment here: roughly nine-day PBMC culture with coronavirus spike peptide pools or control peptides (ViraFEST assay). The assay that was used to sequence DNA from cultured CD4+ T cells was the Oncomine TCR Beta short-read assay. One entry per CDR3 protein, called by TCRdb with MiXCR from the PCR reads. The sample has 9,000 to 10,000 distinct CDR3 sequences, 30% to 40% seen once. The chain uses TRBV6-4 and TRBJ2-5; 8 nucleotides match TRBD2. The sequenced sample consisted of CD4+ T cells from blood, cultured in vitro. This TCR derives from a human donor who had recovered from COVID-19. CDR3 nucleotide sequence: TGTGCCAGCAGTGACCCCTCGACTAGCGATTACCTCCAAGAGACCCAGTACTTC. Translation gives CASSDPSTSDYLQETQYF.